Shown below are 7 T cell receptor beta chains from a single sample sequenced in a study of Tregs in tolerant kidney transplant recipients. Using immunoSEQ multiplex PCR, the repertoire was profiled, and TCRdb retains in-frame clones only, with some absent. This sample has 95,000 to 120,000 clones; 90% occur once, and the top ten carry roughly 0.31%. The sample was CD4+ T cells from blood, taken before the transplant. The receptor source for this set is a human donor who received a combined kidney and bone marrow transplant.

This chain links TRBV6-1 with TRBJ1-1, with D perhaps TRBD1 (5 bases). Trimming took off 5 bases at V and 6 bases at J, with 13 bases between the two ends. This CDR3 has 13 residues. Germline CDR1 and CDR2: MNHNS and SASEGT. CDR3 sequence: CASSRQLGPEAFF. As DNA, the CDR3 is TGTGCCAGCAGTCGGCAGTTGGGGCCTGAAGCTTTCTTT.

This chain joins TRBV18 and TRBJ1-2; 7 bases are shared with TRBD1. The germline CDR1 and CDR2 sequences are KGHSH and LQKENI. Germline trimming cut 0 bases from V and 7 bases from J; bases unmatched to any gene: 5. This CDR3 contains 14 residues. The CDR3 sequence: CASSPPTGLVGYTF. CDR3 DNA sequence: TGTGCCAGCTCACCACCGACAGGGCTGGTTGGCTACACCTTC.

The CDR3 nucleotides are TGTGCCAGCTCACCAGGGGCGCCCAAAGAATATACGCAGTATTTT. Translated, it gives CASSPGAPKEYTQYF. The rearrangement links TRBV18 to TRBJ2-3, with a possible D match to TRBD1 (5 bases). There are 15 residues in the CDR3. The germline CDR1 and CDR2 sequences are KGHSH and LQKENI. Trimming removed 2 bases at V and 7 bases at J, with 16 bases between.

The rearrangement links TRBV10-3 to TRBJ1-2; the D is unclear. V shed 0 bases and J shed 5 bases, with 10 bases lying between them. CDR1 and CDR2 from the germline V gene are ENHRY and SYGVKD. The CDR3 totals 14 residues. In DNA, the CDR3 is TGTGCCATCAGTGAGTCGGGCAGGCAGTATGGCTACACCTTC. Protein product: CAISESGRQYGYTF.

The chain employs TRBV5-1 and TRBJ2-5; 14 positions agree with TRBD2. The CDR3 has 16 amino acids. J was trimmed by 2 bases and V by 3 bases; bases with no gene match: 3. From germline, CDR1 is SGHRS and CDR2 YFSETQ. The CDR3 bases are TGCGCCAGCAGCTGGGGGACTAGCGGGGGACAAGAGACCCAGTACTTC. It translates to CASSWGTSGGQETQYF.

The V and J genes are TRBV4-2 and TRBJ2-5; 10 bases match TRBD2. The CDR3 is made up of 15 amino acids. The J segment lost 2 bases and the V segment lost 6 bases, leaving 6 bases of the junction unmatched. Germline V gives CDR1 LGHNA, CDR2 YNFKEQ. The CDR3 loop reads CASSPSGGAQETQYF. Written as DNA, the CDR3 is TGTGCCAGCAGTCCGAGCGGGGGGGCTCAAGAGACCCAGTACTTC.

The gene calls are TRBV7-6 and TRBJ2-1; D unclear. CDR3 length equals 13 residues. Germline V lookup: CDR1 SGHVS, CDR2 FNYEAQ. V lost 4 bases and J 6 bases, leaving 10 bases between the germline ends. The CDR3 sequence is CASSSINSNEQFF. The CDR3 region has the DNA TGTGCCAGCAGCTCGATCAACTCCAATGAGCAGTTCTTC.